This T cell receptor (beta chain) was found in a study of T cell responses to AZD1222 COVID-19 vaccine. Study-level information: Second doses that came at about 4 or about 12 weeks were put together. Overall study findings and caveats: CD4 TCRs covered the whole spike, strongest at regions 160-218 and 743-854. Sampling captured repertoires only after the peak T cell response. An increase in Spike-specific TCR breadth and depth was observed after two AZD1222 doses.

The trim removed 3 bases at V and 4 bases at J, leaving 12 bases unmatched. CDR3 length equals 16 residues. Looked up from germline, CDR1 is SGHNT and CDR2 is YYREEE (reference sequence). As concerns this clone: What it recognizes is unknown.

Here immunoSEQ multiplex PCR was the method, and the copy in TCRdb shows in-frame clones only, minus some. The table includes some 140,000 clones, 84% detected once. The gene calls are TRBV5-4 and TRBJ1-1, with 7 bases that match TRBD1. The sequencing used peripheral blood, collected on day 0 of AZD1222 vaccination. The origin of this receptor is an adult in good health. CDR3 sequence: CASSSTTGRGGTEAFF. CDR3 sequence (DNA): TGTGCCAGCAGCTCGACGACAGGGCGCGGAGGCACTGAAGCTTTCTTT. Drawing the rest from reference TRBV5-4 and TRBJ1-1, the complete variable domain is ETGVTQSPTHLIKTRGQQVTLRCSSQSGHNTVSWYQQALGQGPQFIFQYYREEENGRGNFPPRFSGLQFPNYSSELNVNALELDDSALYLCASSSTTGRGGTEAFFGQGTRLTVV.